This T cell receptor (beta chain) derives from a study of technical replicates of blood from a few donors. The CDR3 sequence is 15 residues long. Trimming removed 6 bases from V and 3 bases from J, with 15 bases in between. Germline values: CDR1 LNHDA, CDR2 SQIVND (reference sequence). Clones were sequenced by immunoSEQ multiplex PCR, and TCRdb holds only the in-frame ones, with some missing. The sample includes just over 15,000 clones, 80% to 85% of them seen just once. The V call is TRBV19, the J call TRBJ1-5; D unresolved. The source is a human donor in good health. Sequencing input: PBMCs. The chain's CDR3 is CASSGPAGTNQPQHF. CDR3 DNA: TGTGCCAGTAGCGGTCCCGCGGGTACCAATCAGCCCCAGCATTTT.